This T cell receptor (beta chain) was sequenced during a study of Ad26.COV2.S vaccination and SARS-CoV-2 variants. To note about this clone: Its antigen is unknown.

Findings of the study overall: The TCR breadth and depth analyses may have understated or missed part of the total T cell responses. Those who received vaccine or placebo ended up with similar non-spike TCR breadth.

The assay was immunoSEQ multiplex PCR, and TCRdb's table has in-frame clones only and misses some. The top ten hold about 4.4% of the sample, which has roughly 400,000 clones, 90% seen once. Treatment reported: 15 to 20 received Ad26.COV2.S at low or high dose, single or two shots; 5 received placebo; per-sample allocation not given. The samples were gathered on day 63 after the first injection of vaccine or placebo. It was an adult aged 18-55 years in Boston who was the donor. Sample: peripheral blood, taken in a trial of Ad26.COV2.S vaccine versus placebo. The sequence came from a person between 18 and 60 years old who received the Ad26.COV2.S COVID-19 vaccine or a placebo.

CDR3 sequence reads: CASSPVGQEGRTEAFF. The CDR3 DNA reads TGTGCCAGTAGCCCCGTAGGGCAGGAGGGAAGGACTGAAGCTTTCTTT. The chain employs TRBV19 and TRBJ1-1; D is uncertain. In germline, CDR1 is LNHDA, CDR2 SQIVND (reference sequence). The CDR3 loop spans 16 amino acids. Trimming took 6 bases from V and 5 from J, leaving 22 bases between them.